Listed below are T cell receptor beta chains from one sample, sequenced in a study of T cell responses to AZD1222 COVID-19 vaccine. Clones were sequenced by immunoSEQ multiplex PCR, and TCRdb holds only the in-frame ones, with some missing. The sample lists about 130,000 clones; approximately 90% were seen once. This sample comprised peripheral blood, obtained on day 0 of AZD1222 vaccination. The source of these receptors is an adult in good health. Each CDR3 is given with its conserved first and last residue. The order of the fields is V gene, D gene, J gene, clone size, CDR3 protein, CDR3 DNA. A D gene is named only where the DNA matches it firmly. Some rows have no size entry. The others give once, few or many, or a class for an expanded clone.

v_call: TRBV6-5; d_call: -; j_call: TRBJ1-1; clone_size: -; cdr3_aa: CASRPGKAEAFF; cdr3_nt: TGTGCCAGCCGTCCGGGGAAGGCTGAAGCTTTCTTT
v_call: TRBV28; d_call: -; j_call: TRBJ2-7; clone_size: -; cdr3_aa: CASTDGHSYEQYF; cdr3_nt: TGTGCCAGCACGGACGGGCACTCCTACGAGCAGTACTTC
v_call: TRBV7-9; d_call: -; j_call: TRBJ1-3; clone_size: -; cdr3_aa: CASSKTDSGNTIYF; cdr3_nt: TGTGCCAGCAGCAAAACGGATTCTGGAAACACCATATATTTT
v_call: TRBV12-3/TRBV12-4; d_call: -; j_call: TRBJ1-1; clone_size: -; cdr3_aa: CASSTDGLKAFF; cdr3_nt: TGTGCCAGCAGCACGGACGGCCTAAAAGCTTTCTTT
v_call: TRBV20-1; d_call: -; j_call: TRBJ1-4; clone_size: -; cdr3_aa: CSALGEKLFF; cdr3_nt: TGCAGTGCTCTCGGGGAAAAACTGTTTTTT
v_call: TRBV5-4; d_call: -; j_call: TRBJ1-2; clone_size: -; cdr3_aa: CASSLPAGREGHTF; cdr3_nt: TGTGCCAGCAGCTTGCCCGCCGGACGGGAGGGCCACACCTTC
v_call: TRBV25-1; d_call: TRBD2; j_call: TRBJ2-2; clone_size: -; cdr3_aa: CASSEGGTSGVVLFF; cdr3_nt: TGTGCCAGCAGCGAGGGGGGGACTAGCGGGGTTGTGCTGTTTTTT
v_call: TRBV27; d_call: -; j_call: TRBJ1-5; clone_size: once; cdr3_aa: CASKGRVDQPQHF; cdr3_nt: TGTGCCAGCAAAGGCAGGGTTGATCAGCCCCAGCATTTT
v_call: TRBV6-2/TRBV6-3; d_call: TRBD1; j_call: TRBJ1-2; clone_size: -; cdr3_aa: CASSPGQIYYGYTF; cdr3_nt: TGTGCCAGCAGTCCGGGACAGATCTACTATGGCTACACCTTC
v_call: TRBV11-2; d_call: -; j_call: TRBJ1-4; clone_size: -; cdr3_aa: CASSLDEARTAKKLFF; cdr3_nt: TGTGCCAGCAGCTTAGATGAGGCTAGGACGGCGAAAAAACTGTTTTTT
v_call: TRBV28; d_call: -; j_call: TRBJ2-1; clone_size: -; cdr3_aa: CASSLRQGHSYNEQFF; cdr3_nt: TGTGCCAGCAGTTTACGGCAGGGGCACTCCTACAATGAGCAGTTCTTC
v_call: TRBV27; d_call: TRBD1; j_call: TRBJ2-6; clone_size: -; cdr3_aa: CASSLLGQPFGANVLTF; cdr3_nt: TGTGCCAGCAGTTTGTTGGGACAGCCCTTTGGGGCCAACGTCCTGACTTTC
v_call: TRBV6-6; d_call: -; j_call: TRBJ1-2; clone_size: -; cdr3_aa: CASTPGGSDYGYTF; cdr3_nt: TGTGCCAGCACCCCCGGGGGGTCGGACTATGGCTACACCTTC
v_call: TRBV27; d_call: -; j_call: TRBJ2-7; clone_size: -; cdr3_aa: CASSLSAVPSYEQYF; cdr3_nt: TGTGCCAGCAGTTTATCGGCTGTACCATCCTACGAGCAGTACTTC
v_call: TRBV6-5; d_call: -; j_call: TRBJ2-2; clone_size: -; cdr3_aa: CASSYRASGELFF; cdr3_nt: TGTGCCAGCAGTTACCGCGCATCCGGGGAGCTGTTTTTT
v_call: TRBV4-1; d_call: -; j_call: TRBJ1-1; clone_size: -; cdr3_aa: CASSRFQGKGTEAFF; cdr3_nt: TGCGCCAGCAGCCGCTTCCAGGGTAAGGGAACTGAAGCTTTCTTT
v_call: TRBV4-3; d_call: TRBD2; j_call: TRBJ2-7; clone_size: -; cdr3_aa: CASSHGSGVNYEQYF; cdr3_nt: TGCGCCAGCAGCCATGGTAGCGGGGTCAACTACGAGCAGTACTTC
v_call: TRBV11-2; d_call: -; j_call: TRBJ1-6; clone_size: -; cdr3_aa: CASSLVQLHSPLHF; cdr3_nt: TGTGCCAGCAGCTTAGTCCAGTTACATTCACCCCTCCACTTT
v_call: TRBV7-3; d_call: -; j_call: TRBJ2-6; clone_size: -; cdr3_aa: CASSLQGRTGANVLTF; cdr3_nt: TGTGCCAGCAGCTTACAAGGGAGGACTGGGGCCAACGTCCTGACTTTC
v_call: TRBV9; d_call: -; j_call: TRBJ1-6; clone_size: -; cdr3_aa: CASSVRTGAPLHF; cdr3_nt: TGTGCCAGCAGCGTTCGCACGGGGGCACCCCTCCACTTT
v_call: TRBV5-1; d_call: -; j_call: TRBJ2-3; clone_size: -; cdr3_aa: CASSLGGRGDTQYF; cdr3_nt: TGCGCCAGCAGCTTGGGGGGACGAGGAGATACGCAGTATTTT
v_call: TRBV4-2; d_call: -; j_call: TRBJ2-1; clone_size: -; cdr3_aa: CASSQESIQPEQFF; cdr3_nt: TGTGCCAGCAGCCAGGAATCGATTCAGCCTGAGCAGTTCTTC